The 29 T cell receptor beta chains presented below share a single source sample, sequenced in a study of blood T cells in healthy people across ages (dated by TCRdb to 2014 to 2015). Libraries were made using 5' RACE. Sequenced using an Illumina HiSeq 2500. The second PCR ran for roughly 7 to 12 cycles and used a J-beta primer mix along with a sample-barcoded 5' primer. Using fastp at Q25 and MiXCR, TCRdb reprocessed the public reads and kept productive beta chains. CDR3 protein duplicates are merged, each entry listing the most common genes and DNA. This sample holds 450,000 to 650,000 distinct CDR3 sequences; nearly 25% were observed only once. 7.5% to 9% of the sample goes to the ten largest clones. This same sample was also part of a study on T cells of mothers and their children.

The source material was blood. Receptor source: a boy between 10 and 17 years old in good health.

The chain has TRBV28 and TRBJ1-1; D is ambiguous. The CDR3 runs 15 residues. Germline V lookup: CDR1 MDHEN, CDR2 SYDVKM. The V end lost 4 bases, the J end lost 6 bases, and 18 bases lay between the germline ends. CDR3: CASSSRVSRTPEAFF. The CDR3 bases are TGTGCCAGCAGTTCCCGGGTCTCGAGGACCCCTGAAGCTTTCTTT.

The sample holds a few counts of this clonotype. The chain uses TRBV7-9 and TRBJ2-5, with D possibly matching TRBD2 (6 bases). Matching the DNA end better, TRBJ2-1 makes the J call doubtful. CDR1 SEHNR and CDR2 FQNEAQ come from the germline V gene (reference sequence). The CDR3 loop spans 16 amino acids. CDR3 in DNA: TGTGCCAGCAGCTTAGAAAGTAGCGGAAGGTCCGATGAGCAGTTCTTC. This gives the protein CASSLESSGRSDEQFF.

The rearrangement uses TRBV19 and TRBJ2-1; 10 bases are shared with TRBD1. The CDR3 totals 15 residues. The V gene end was trimmed by 3 bases and the J gene end by 3 bases; junction bases not matched to a gene: 2. Germline values: CDR1 LNHDA, CDR2 SQIVND (reference sequence). CDR3 sequence (DNA): TGTGCCAGTAGTATGGGACAGGGGAACTACAATGAGCAGTTCTTC. Residues: CASSMGQGNYNEQFF.

This chain uses TRBV20-1 with TRBJ2-7; a weak D match, TRBD1 (6 bases). The length of the CDR3 is 13 residues. Trimming left V 4 bases short and J 3 bases short, with 13 bases between. Germline V gene lookup returns CDR1 DFQATT and CDR2 SNEGSKA (reference sequence). Here the CDR3 DNA reads TGCAGTGCTACAACAGGGATAAACTACGAGCAGTACTTC. Translating gives CSATTGINYEQYF.

There are a few counts of this clonotype. This chain links TRBV6-5 with TRBJ1-5; tentatively, D is TRBD1 (5 bases). Germline assignment: CDR1 MNHEY and CDR2 SVGAGI. The CDR3 consists of 15 residues. The ends were cut back, 6 bases at V and 4 bases at J, with 16 bases in the middle. The CDR3, as DNA: TGTGCCAGCAGACGCGACGGGACGGATAATCAGCCCCAGCATTTT. Protein: CASRRDGTDNQPQHF.

The rearrangement links TRBV19 to TRBJ2-1; 7 positions agree with TRBD2. Germline CDR1 and CDR2: LNHDA and SQIVND (reference sequence). The trim removed 0 bases at V and 4 bases at J, leaving 6 bases unmatched. The CDR3 runs to 16 residues. The CDR3, as DNA: TGTGCCAGTAGTATAGACTCCGGGAGGACGTACAATGAGCAGTTCTTC. Its translation: CASSIDSGRTYNEQFF.

This clonotype was seen many times. The chain couples TRBV7-9 to TRBJ2-3; unclear D gene. This CDR3 is 11 amino acids long. Germline V gene lookup returns CDR1 SEHNR and CDR2 FQNEAQ (reference sequence). Trimming pared 7 bases from V and 2 bases from J, leaving 4 bases between. CDR3 residues: CASTATDTQYF. CDR3 nucleotides: TGTGCCAGCACCGCCACAGATACGCAGTATTTT.

This clonotype was observed a few times. The V and J genes are TRBV7-2 and TRBJ2-3; 7 bases are a match to TRBD2. Germline loops: CDR1 SGHTA, CDR2 FQGNSA. The CDR3 has 16 residues. With 2 bases clipped from V and 2 bases from J, the junction kept 7 bases outside the gene matches. CDR3: CASSLQGLPNTDTQYF. The CDR3 DNA reads TGTGCCAGCAGCTTACAGGGACTACCGAACACAGATACGCAGTATTTT. Together with reference TRBV7-2 and TRBJ2-3, the CDR3 gives the full variable domain: GAGVSQSPSNKVTEKGKDVELRCDPISGHTALYWYRQSLGQGLEFLIYFQGNSAPDKSGLPSDRFSAERTGGSVSTLTIQRTQQEDSAVYLCASSLQGLPNTDTQYFGPGTRLTVL.

Only a few counts were recorded for this clonotype. V gene TRBV28 combines with J gene TRBJ1-1; D perhaps matches TRBD1 (5 bases). CDR1 MDHEN and CDR2 SYDVKM come from the germline V gene. The germline V and J ends were trimmed by 5 bases and 4 bases, with 29 bases remaining between them. This CDR3 has 19 amino acids. The CDR3 DNA is TGTGCCAGCAGTGTTTTAGGAGGGGCTGGTGGTATTGGTAGCACTGAAGCTTTCTTT. Protein sequence: CASSVLGGAGGIGSTEAFF.

Comments on this clonotype: A clone one base away is much larger, so this may be a read error. The V call is TRBV29-1, the J call TRBJ2-3; D ambiguous. V dropped 7 bases and J dropped 2 bases, with 4 bases sitting between them. Germline V lookup: CDR1 SQVTM, CDR2 ANQGSEA. The CDR3 runs to 10 residues. The CDR3 protein is CSDLTDTQYF. Written as DNA, the CDR3 is TGCAGCGACCTCACAGATACGCAGTATTTT.

This clonotype was seen more than once but under ten times. V gene TRBV20-1 combines with J gene TRBJ2-7; D may match TRBD1 or TRBD2 (5 bases each). Germline V gene lookup returns CDR1 DFQATT and CDR2 SNEGSKA (reference sequence). V lost 1 base and J lost 2, with 15 bases in between. The CDR3 runs 15 residues. For the CDR3, the DNA is TGCAGTGCTAGAGGAAACGGGACGTCTCCCTACGAGCAGTACTTC. The encoded protein is CSARGNGTSPYEQYF.

This clonotype was detected only a few times. The missing conserved phenylalanine or tryptophan at the end of this CDR3 makes a read error likely. The chain links TRBV28 to TRBJ2-7; D unresolved. Germline V gives CDR1 MDHEN, CDR2 SYDVKM. This CDR3 comprises 15 residues. V was shortened by 3 bases and J by 0 bases, with 12 bases between the two germline ends. CDR3 region: CASSFPAQISYEQYL. The CDR3 DNA sequence: TGTGCCAGCAGTTTCCCGGCACAGATCTCCTACGAGCAGTACCTC.

A few counts support this clonotype. CDR3 nucleotide sequence: TGCGCCAGCAGCCCACAAAGACTGGACAGTAACACCGGGGAGCTGTTTTTT. Translation: CASSPQRLDSNTGELFF. The V and J genes are TRBV4-3 and TRBJ2-2, with D possibly being TRBD1 (6 bases). Germline V gives CDR1 LGHNA, CDR2 YSLEER. This CDR3 is 17 amino acids long. Trimming removed 4 bases at V and 2 bases at J, with 17 bases between.

The chain couples TRBV20-1 to TRBJ2-5, with TRBD2 identical over 13 bases. Germline V gene sequence: CDR1 DFQATT, CDR2 SNEGSKA (reference sequence). The CDR3 covers 14 residues. J gave up 4 bases and V 5 bases, and 4 bases lay outside the gene matches. CDR3 region: CSARLAGGGETQYF. Here the CDR3 DNA reads TGCAGTGCTCGACTAGCGGGAGGAGGAGAGACCCAGTACTTC.

Regarding this clonotype: This may be a read error: a much more frequent sequence differs by one nucleotide. The chain combines TRBV28 with TRBJ2-1; 8 bases are shared with TRBD1. The CDR3 sequence is 15 residues long. CDR1 and CDR2 (germline): MDHEN, SYDVKM. CDR3 sequence (DNA): TGTGCCAGCAGTTCTTTCGGGACAGGTTACAATGACCAGTTCTTC. As protein: CASSSFGTGYNDQFF.

This clonotype was seen a handful of times. The chain recombines TRBV6-6 with TRBJ1-2, with 9 positions matching TRBD1. The CDR3 has 14 amino acids. With 6 bases clipped from V and 11 bases from J, the junction kept 13 bases outside the gene matches. The V gene's germline CDR1 is MNHNY and CDR2 SVGAGI (reference sequence). CDR3 sequence reads: CASSSYTGGGGYTF. In nucleotides, the CDR3 is TGTGCCAGCAGCTCCTACACAGGGGGCGGGGGGTACACCTTC.

This chain uses TRBV24-1 with TRBJ1-5; no clear D gene. The CDR3 totals 15 residues. CDR1 is KGHDR, CDR2 SFDVKD, per germline. Trimming pared 5 bases from V and 3 bases from J, leaving 13 bases between. The CDR3 region is CATSARSGPNQPQHF. DNA of the CDR3: TGTGCCACCAGTGCTCGGTCAGGCCCCAATCAGCCCCAGCATTTT.

The rearrangement links TRBV27 to TRBJ2-1; tentatively, D is TRBD2 (6 bases). Trimming left V 2 bases short and J 8 bases short, with 13 bases between. The CDR3 is made up of 14 amino acids. CDR1 MNHEY and CDR2 SMNVEV come from the germline V gene (reference sequence). In nucleotides, the CDR3 is TGTGCCAGCAGTTTAAGTACGGGACTCGATGAGCAGTTCTTC. It codes for CASSLSTGLDEQFF.

The chain links TRBV7-2 to TRBJ1-3, with D possibly TRBD1 on 6 matching bases. In germline, CDR1 is SGHTA, CDR2 FQGNSA. The V and J ends lost 7 bases and 0 bases respectively, with 16 bases between them. This CDR3 is 16 amino acids long. In nucleotides, the CDR3 is TGTGCCAGCACCTCACAGGGTTTGATCTCTGGAAACACCATATATTTT. Residues: CASTSQGLISGNTIYF. The full variable domain, with the rest looked up from reference TRBV7-2 and TRBJ1-3, is GAGVSQSPSNKVTEKGKDVELRCDPISGHTALYWYRQSLGQGLEFLIYFQGNSAPDKSGLPSDRFSAERTGGSVSTLTIQRTQQEDSAVYLCASTSQGLISGNTIYFGEGSWLTVV.

This clonotype came up a few times. The chain couples TRBV28 to TRBJ1-2, with 12 bases identical to TRBD1. The ends lost 6 bases at V and 3 bases at J; junction bases unmatched: 11. Germline assignment: CDR1 MDHEN and CDR2 SYDVKM. The CDR3 has 17 amino acids. The CDR3 nucleotides are TGTGCCAGCAGCTACGCAACCGGGACAGGGGGCCACTATGGCTACACCTTC. It encodes CASSYATGTGGHYGYTF.

This chain links TRBV20-1 with TRBJ2-1; 12 nucleotides align to TRBD2. This CDR3 is built from 18 residues. Trimming cost V 1 base and J 7 bases; bases outside gene matches: 14. The germline V gene encodes CDR1 DFQATT and CDR2 SNEGSKA (reference sequence). CDR3 loop: CSARAETSGSSGRNEQFF. The DNA for the CDR3 is TGCAGTGCTAGAGCGGAGACTAGCGGGAGTTCGGGCAGGAATGAGCAGTTCTTC.

This clonotype occurred a few times. The chain couples TRBV7-3 to TRBJ2-3; 7 bases fit TRBD2. CDR1 is SGHTA and CDR2 is FQGTGA in the germline V gene. The ends lost 5 bases at V and 3 bases at J; junction bases unmatched: 17. The CDR3 consists of 18 residues. CDR3 residues: CASSPIYIGRRETDTQYF. The CDR3 DNA reads TGTGCCAGCAGCCCCATTTATATCGGGAGGAGGGAAACAGATACGCAGTATTTT.

V gene TRBV3-1 combines with J gene TRBJ2-1; D call uncertain. CDR1 LGHDT and CDR2 YNNKEL come from the germline V gene (reference sequence). Trimming shortened V by 3 bases and J by 2 bases, and 8 bases separated the two germline ends. This CDR3 has 14 amino acids. The CDR3 loop reads CASSQYNPYNEQFF. The CDR3 coding sequence is TGTGCCAGCAGCCAGTATAACCCCTACAATGAGCAGTTCTTC.

This clonotype was observed a handful of times. This chain joins TRBV7-9 and TRBJ2-5, with TRBD2 matching over 13 bases. The J call may be in error: the DNA end matches TRBJ2-1 better. The CDR3 has 17 residues. Germline-derived CDR1 and CDR2 are SEHNR and FQNEAQ (reference sequence). As DNA, the CDR3 is TGTGCCAGCAGCACCAGGACTAGCGGGGGAATAGACAATGAGCAGTTCTTC. It is translated as CASSTRTSGGIDNEQFF.

The gene calls are TRBV28 and TRBJ1-2; 7 bases align to TRBD1. In germline, CDR1 is MDHEN, CDR2 SYDVKM. The CDR3 has 12 amino acids. V lost 11 bases to trimming and J lost 8 bases; unmatched junction nucleotides: 11. The CDR3, as DNA: TGTGCCGTCCAGACAGGGTTGGAAGGCTACACCTTC. It codes for CAVQTGLEGYTF.

This clonotype occurred a few times. This sequence joins TRBV7-2 and TRBJ1-5; unclear D gene. The CDR3 covers 13 residues. CDR1 and CDR2 from the germline V gene are SGHTA and FQGNSA. V was shortened by 2 bases and J by 6 bases, with 8 bases between the two germline ends. The CDR3 reads CASSLIWGQPQHF. The CDR3 DNA follows: TGTGCCAGCAGCTTAATTTGGGGTCAGCCCCAGCATTTT.

This clonotype has more than one count but fewer than ten. J is TRBJ1-2 and V is TRBV7-9; a weak D match, TRBD1 (6 bases). Looked up from germline, CDR1 is SEHNR and CDR2 is FQNEAQ (reference sequence). V was trimmed by 4 bases and J by 6 bases, leaving 15 bases between them. The CDR3 is 14 residues long. CDR3 region: CASSSSEAGDGYTF. In nucleotides, the CDR3 is TGTGCCAGCAGCTCCTCGGAGGCAGGGGATGGCTACACCTTC.

This rearrangement joins TRBV5-1 to TRBJ1-4, with 9 bases identical to TRBD1. This CDR3 contains 15 residues. CDR1 and CDR2 (germline): SGHRS, YFSETQ. The J segment lost 8 bases and the V segment lost 3 bases, leaving 8 bases of the junction unmatched. The CDR3 region has the DNA TGCGCCAGCAGCTCCTCCGGGACAGGGTACGAAAAACTGTTTTTT. Translation: CASSSSGTGYEKLFF.

This clonotype was seen ten or more times. The chain is built from TRBV4-3 and TRBJ2-5; the D is unclear. The V gene lost 1 base and the J gene lost 4 bases, with 7 bases spanning the gap. The germline CDR1 and CDR2 sequences are LGHNA and YSLEER. The CDR3 has 13 residues. DNA of the CDR3: TGCGCCAGCAGCCAAGTTTCGGGAGAGACCCAGTACTTC. Amino acid sequence: CASSQVSGETQYF.